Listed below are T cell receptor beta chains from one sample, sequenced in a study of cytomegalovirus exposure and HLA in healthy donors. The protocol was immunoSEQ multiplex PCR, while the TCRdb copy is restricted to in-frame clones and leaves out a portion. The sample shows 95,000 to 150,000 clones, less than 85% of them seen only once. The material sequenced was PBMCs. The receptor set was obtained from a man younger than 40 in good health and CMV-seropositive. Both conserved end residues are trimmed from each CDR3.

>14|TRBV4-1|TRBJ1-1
ASSQVGRGGNTEAF
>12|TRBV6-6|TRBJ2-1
ASSGQGNGNEQF
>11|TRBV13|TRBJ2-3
ASSFTRGDTQY
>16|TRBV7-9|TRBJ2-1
ASSLTNQGLAGGDEQF
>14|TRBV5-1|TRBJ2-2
ASSLGDRVSAGELF
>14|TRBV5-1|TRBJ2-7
ASSLGPEGTSYEQY
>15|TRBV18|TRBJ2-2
ASSLSFSSGPGTELF
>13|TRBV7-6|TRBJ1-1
ASSQSTGPNTEAF
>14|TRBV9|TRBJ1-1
ASSVALGRADTEAF
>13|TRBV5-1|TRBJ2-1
ASSLGGLGSNEQF
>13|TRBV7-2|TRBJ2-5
ASSPRWANQETQY
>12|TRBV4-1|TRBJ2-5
ASSQIREGETQY
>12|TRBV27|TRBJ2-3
ASSLGALTDTQY
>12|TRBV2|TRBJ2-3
ASKTSGGTDTQY
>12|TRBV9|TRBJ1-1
ASSFDFLNTEAF
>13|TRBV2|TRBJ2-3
ASSEGGPLTDTQY